The 17 T cell receptor beta chains given below trace back to one sample, sequenced in a study of CD8 T cells in ankylosing spondylitis. TCRdb recomputed calls from the 5' RACE reads with MiXCR, one row per CDR3 protein. This table has hundreds of thousands of distinct CDR3 sequences, more than 25% appearing once. Sequenced: blood, either unsorted or a sorted T cell fraction (not recorded which). These receptors originate from a male donor with ankylosing spondylitis or in good health (not recorded which).

The count of this clonotype is one. The rearrangement links TRBV20-1 to TRBJ2-3; D ambiguous. The CDR3 loop spans 14 amino acids. From germline, CDR1 is DFQATT and CDR2 SNEGSKA (reference sequence). V lost 3 bases and J lost 1, with 11 bases in between. CDR3 coding DNA: TGCAGTGCTAGGCCTCCTGACGGCACAGATACGCAGTATTTT. Protein: CSARPPDGTDTQYF.

The chain uses TRBV9 and TRBJ2-5; 8 bases match TRBD1. This CDR3 is built from 19 residues. The germline V gene has CDR1 SGDLS and CDR2 YYNGEE. Trimming cost V 0 bases and J 4 bases; bases outside gene matches: 17. Written as DNA, the CDR3 is TGTGCCAGCAGCGTAGCTACTGGGGTCGGACAGGGTTTTGGAGAGACCCAGTACTTC. This encodes CASSVATGVGQGFGETQYF.

This chain uses TRBV20-1 with TRBJ2-7; 8 bases match TRBD1. Germline assignment: CDR1 DFQATT and CDR2 SNEGSKA (reference sequence). V lost 6 bases and J lost 3; bases outside the gene matches: 19. This CDR3 has 17 amino acids. The CDR3 reads CSADTIRPDRANYEQYF. Here the CDR3 DNA reads TGCAGTGCCGATACGATCCGGCCGGACAGGGCGAACTACGAGCAGTACTTC.

This clonotype has at least ten counts. The chain recombines TRBV20-1 with TRBJ2-5; no clear D. Trimming left V 3 bases short and J 3 bases short, with 8 bases between. CDR1 is DFQATT and CDR2 is SNEGSKA in the germline V gene (reference sequence). The CDR3 sequence is 12 residues long. The CDR3 sequence: CSASRVEETQYF. As DNA, the CDR3 is TGCAGTGCTAGTAGAGTTGAAGAGACCCAGTACTTC.

This clonotype was counted ten times or more. The chain combines TRBV6-6 with TRBJ2-3; TRBD1 agrees at 8 bases. The CDR3 loop spans 11 amino acids. Trimming removed 7 bases from V and 8 bases from J; junction bases left unmatched: 2. Per germline, CDR1 MNHNY and CDR2 SVGAGI (reference sequence). DNA for the CDR3: TGTGCCAGCAAACAGGGGGGTACGCAGTATTTT. It specifies CASKQGGTQYF.

There are many counts of this clonotype. The CDR3 spells CSGGGGGNTGELFF. The DNA for the CDR3 is TGCAGCGGAGGGGGCGGCGGGAACACCGGGGAGCTGTTTTTT. The chain joins TRBV29-1 to TRBJ2-2; 7 bases agree with TRBD1. Germline V gene sequence: CDR1 SQVTM, CDR2 ANQGSEA. The CDR3 contains 14 residues. J lost 1 base, V lost 7 bases, and 6 bases had no gene match.

This clonotype was seen ten or more times. This chain uses TRBV5-1 with TRBJ2-7; D perhaps matches TRBD1 (6 bases). Trimming left V 5 bases short and J 6 bases short, with 18 bases between. CDR3 length equals 14 residues. Germline V gene data show CDR1 as SGHRS and CDR2 as YFSETQ. The CDR3 coding sequence is TGCGCCAGCAGGAATTCCGGGACACCGCGCGAGCAGTACTTC. Its translation: CASRNSGTPREQYF.

This rearrangement joins TRBV27 to TRBJ2-2, with TRBD2 identical over 7 bases. Losses at the gene ends were 2 bases for V and 4 bases for J; bases not matched to a gene: 10. Germline-derived CDR1 and CDR2 are MNHEY and SMNVEV (reference sequence). This CDR3 region has 17 residues. DNA for the CDR3: TGTGCCAGCAGTTTAGTTTGGCGGGAGTGGTCCACCGGGGAGCTGTTTTTT. Its translation is CASSLVWREWSTGELFF.

The chain is built from TRBV5-1 and TRBJ1-2; 7 nucleotides align to TRBD1. Germline V gene lookup returns CDR1 SGHRS and CDR2 YFSETQ. The CDR3 covers 15 residues. With 4 bases clipped from V and 4 bases from J, the junction kept 10 bases outside the gene matches. This CDR3 is CASSRDLTGAYGYTF. The CDR3 nucleotides read TGCGCCAGCAGCAGAGACCTAACAGGGGCCTATGGCTACACCTTC.

The gene calls are TRBV6-5 and TRBJ1-6, with D uncertain. This CDR3 has 14 residues. The V end lost 2 bases, the J end lost 12 bases, and 14 bases lay between the germline ends. CDR1 and CDR2 (germline): MNHEY, SVGAGI. For the CDR3, the DNA is TGTGCCAGCAGTTACATGAACCACCCGGGACCCCTCCACTTT. Encoded protein: CASSYMNHPGPLHF.

The rearrangement joins TRBV29-1 to TRBJ2-1; D is perhaps TRBD1 or TRBD2 (6 bases each). Germline V lookup: CDR1 SQVTM, CDR2 ANQGSEA. This CDR3 is 15 amino acids long. V dropped 5 bases and J dropped 9 bases, with 23 bases sitting between them. Here the CDR3 reads CSVRGGLSGLGEQFF. In DNA, the CDR3 is TGCAGCGTTCGTGGGGGGCTTAGTGGTTTGGGTGAGCAGTTCTTC.

This chain connects TRBV10-3 to TRBJ1-6; D not resolved. V was shortened by 0 bases and J by 6 bases, with 9 bases between the two germline ends. Germline CDR1 ENHRY, CDR2 SYGVKD. The CDR3 consists of 15 residues. The CDR3 DNA is TGTGCCATCAGTGAGTCTACAGCTCCTAATTCACCCCTCCACTTT. Translation gives CAISESTAPNSPLHF.

The genes are TRBV20-1 and TRBJ2-1, with a weak D call TRBD2 (5 bases). The CDR3 consists of 14 residues. Germline V lookup: CDR1 DFQATT, CDR2 SNEGSKA (reference sequence). Trimming left V 4 bases short and J 6 bases short, with 16 bases between. The CDR3 sequence: CSANGLTRVNEQFF. The DNA of the CDR3 is TGCAGTGCTAACGGACTCACGAGGGTCAATGAGCAGTTCTTC.

This clonotype was observed a handful of times. This sequence joins TRBV20-1 and TRBJ1-2; D perhaps matches TRBD1 (6 bases). This CDR3 is 11 amino acids long. Deletions cut 6 bases from V and 7 bases from J, with 12 bases between. Germline V gives CDR1 DFQATT, CDR2 SNEGSKA (reference sequence). CDR3 sequence (DNA): TGCAGTGCGACAGGTTCTACTGGCTACACCTTC. This translates into CSATGSTGYTF.

This clonotype was seen at least ten times. The rearrangement joins TRBV4-1 to TRBJ2-5; weak D call: TRBD1 (7 bases). V lost 2 bases to trimming and J lost 5 bases, with 12 bases between them. The germline V gene has CDR1 MGHRA and CDR2 YSYEKL. The CDR3 runs to 14 residues. CDR3 residues: CASSQFRGEETQYF. For the CDR3, the DNA is TGCGCCAGCAGCCAATTCAGGGGGGAGGAGACCCAGTACTTC.

At least ten counts were recorded for this clonotype. The V and J genes are TRBV12-3 or TRBV12-4 and TRBJ1-1; D is perhaps TRBD1 (6 bases). This CDR3 spans 15 amino acids. Between the trimmed V and J ends, which lost 6 bases and 0 bases, there was a span of 14 bases. The CDR3 bases are TGTGCCAGCAGATACGAACAGGGTATGAACACTGAAGCTTTCTTT. Protein sequence: CASRYEQGMNTEAFF.

This chain uses TRBV18 with TRBJ2-7, with unresolved D. The V end was cut by 0 bases, the J end by 1 base, with 10 bases between. In germline, CDR1 is KGHSH, CDR2 LQKENI. CDR3 size: 15 residues. Written as DNA, the CDR3 is TGTGCCAGCTCACCACCGATGGGGAAGTCCTACGAGCAGTACTTC. Protein product: CASSPPMGKSYEQYF. The full variable domain, its missing parts supplied by reference TRBV18 and TRBJ2-7, is NAGVMQNPRHLVRRRGQEARLRCSPMKGHSHVYWYRQLPEEGLKFMVYLQKENIIDESGMPKERFSAEFPKEGPSILRIQQVVRGDSAAYFCASSPPMGKSYEQYFGPGTRLTVT.